The rows below give T cell receptor beta chains drawn from one sample of a study of T cell repertoires in cytomegalovirus infection. No antigen has been assigned to these receptors. In TCRdb, the reads were re-called with MiXCR into one record per CDR3 protein. The sample records fewer than 900,000 distinct CDR3 sequences, about 29% being singletons. The sequencing used cultured CD8+ T cells from PBMCs, collected from culture after CMV antigen stimulation. The receptor source for this set is a human donor in good health (CMV status not recorded). Some clones in this sample may be carry-over from other donors' samples. CDR3s include the opening cysteine and the closing phenylalanine or tryptophan. A D gene is named only where the DNA matches it firmly. Only part of the rows carry a size: once, few, many, or a class if the clone is expanded.

abundance: .
v_gene: TRBV7-9
d_gene: .
j_gene: TRBJ1-2
CDR3nt: TGTGCCAGCAGATCCCCAGACAGAAACTATGGCTACACCTTC
CDR3aa: CASRSPDRNYGYTF

abundance: .
v_gene: TRBV6-1
d_gene: .
j_gene: TRBJ1-5
CDR3nt: TGTGCCAGCAGTGAATCGGGGACCAATCAGCCCCAGCATTTT
CDR3aa: CASSESGTNQPQHF

abundance: once
v_gene: TRBV10-3
d_gene: .
j_gene: TRBJ1-3
CDR3nt: TGTGCCATCAGTGAGTCGGTGAACTCTGGAAACACCATATATTTT
CDR3aa: CAISESVNSGNTIYF

abundance: .
v_gene: TRBV24-1
d_gene: .
j_gene: TRBJ2-2
CDR3nt: TGTGCCACCAGTGGTACGGGGACCGGGGAGCTGTTTTTT
CDR3aa: CATSGTGTGELFF

abundance: .
v_gene: TRBV7-9
d_gene: .
j_gene: TRBJ1-3
CDR3nt: TGTGCCAGCCGCATGGGGTCCGGGGTAAACACCATATATTTT
CDR3aa: CASRMGSGVNTIYF

abundance: many
v_gene: TRBV7-2
d_gene: TRBD2
j_gene: TRBJ2-2
CDR3nt: TGTGCCAGCAGCTTAGTGTTGCTAGCGGGGGGGCGAACCGGGGAGCTGTTTTTT
CDR3aa: CASSLVLLAGGRTGELFF

abundance: .
v_gene: TRBV5-6
d_gene: TRBD1
j_gene: TRBJ2-7
CDR3nt: TGTGCCAGCAGCGTCATACCGGGACAGGGTCCCGTTGAGCAGTACTTC
CDR3aa: CASSVIPGQGPVEQYF

abundance: .
v_gene: TRBV5-5
d_gene: .
j_gene: TRBJ1-1
CDR3nt: TGTGCCAGCAGCTTGGCAAGGGGAGGGTACACTGAAGCTTTCTTT
CDR3aa: CASSLARGGYTEAFF

abundance: .
v_gene: TRBV7-9
d_gene: .
j_gene: TRBJ2-2
CDR3nt: TGTGCCAGCATTACCGGGACTGAGAACACCGGGGAGCTGTTTTTT
CDR3aa: CASITGTENTGELFF

abundance: few
v_gene: TRBV6-1
d_gene: .
j_gene: TRBJ2-2
CDR3nt: TGTGCCAGCAGACCTGGTATCATCACCGGGGAGCTGTTTTTT
CDR3aa: CASRPGIITGELFF

abundance: few
v_gene: TRBV15
d_gene: .
j_gene: TRBJ2-5
CDR3nt: TGTGCCACCAGCAGAGATTCAGCTGTCCAAGAGACCCAGTACTTC
CDR3aa: CATSRDSAVQETQYF

abundance: many
v_gene: TRBV7-2
d_gene: .
j_gene: TRBJ2-3
CDR3nt: TGTGCCAGCACCCCGGGTCAGCGATTCACAGATACGCAGTATTTT
CDR3aa: CASTPGQRFTDTQYF

abundance: .
v_gene: TRBV19
d_gene: TRBD2
j_gene: TRBJ2-2
CDR3nt: TGTGCCTCCCTGGGGGGGGTTGACGGGGAGCTGTTTTTT
CDR3aa: CASLGGVDGELFF

abundance: few
v_gene: TRBV19
d_gene: .
j_gene: TRBJ2-3
CDR3nt: TGTGCCAGTACAGATACCCGGATGGCGCAGTATTTT
CDR3aa: CASTDTRMAQYF

abundance: .
v_gene: TRBV27
d_gene: .
j_gene: TRBJ1-3
CDR3nt: TGTGCCAGCAGTCCAGATAACTTAGGGGTCGGGGGGAGAAACACCATATATTTT
CDR3aa: CASSPDNLGVGGRNTIYF

abundance: many
v_gene: TRBV7-9
d_gene: .
j_gene: TRBJ1-2
CDR3nt: TGTGCCAGCAGCTTACCCGGAGGATCCAAATCTCAAAACTATGGCTACACCTTC
CDR3aa: CASSLPGGSKSQNYGYTF

abundance: few
v_gene: TRBV6-5
d_gene: TRBD2
j_gene: TRBJ2-3
CDR3nt: TGTGCCAGCAGTCCCGCCGGGCGGGGGGGCCCTAGCGCCTTCACAGATACGCAGTATTTT
CDR3aa: CASSPAGRGGPSAFTDTQYF

abundance: many
v_gene: TRBV7-9
d_gene: TRBD2
j_gene: TRBJ2-1
CDR3nt: TGTGCCAGCAGCTTAAAGCTAGCGGGGGACCCCCACAATGAGCAGTTCTTC
CDR3aa: CASSLKLAGDPHNEQFF

abundance: few
v_gene: TRBV12-3/TRBV12-4
d_gene: .
j_gene: TRBJ2-7
CDR3nt: TGTGCCAGCAGTTTGTTGGGGTATGACTACCTTCAGATCTTC
CDR3aa: CASSLLGYDYLQIF

abundance: many
v_gene: TRBV7-9
d_gene: TRBD1
j_gene: TRBJ1-1
CDR3nt: TGTGCCAGCAGCCCCCCGGTCGGGACAGTGAACACTGAAGCTTTCTTT
CDR3aa: CASSPPVGTVNTEAFF

abundance: few
v_gene: TRBV10-3
d_gene: TRBD2
j_gene: TRBJ2-5
CDR3nt: TGTGCCATCAGTGGGACTAGCGGGGTTCCCCAAGAGACCCAGTACTTC
CDR3aa: CAISGTSGVPQETQYF

abundance: few
v_gene: TRBV6-2/TRBV6-3
d_gene: TRBD1
j_gene: TRBJ1-6
CDR3nt: TGTGCCAGTCAAGGGACAGAGAATTCACCCCTCCACTTT
CDR3aa: CASQGTENSPLHF

abundance: .
v_gene: TRBV27
d_gene: .
j_gene: TRBJ2-7
CDR3nt: TGTGCCAGCAGTTCCACTAGGTTTCGGTACGAGCAGTACTTC
CDR3aa: CASSSTRFRYEQYF

abundance: .
v_gene: TRBV27
d_gene: .
j_gene: TRBJ2-3
CDR3nt: TGTGCCCGCAGTTTATTTGGCTACTCAAGCACAGATACGCAGTATTTT
CDR3aa: CARSLFGYSSTDTQYF

abundance: .
v_gene: TRBV5-1
d_gene: TRBD1
j_gene: TRBJ1-3
CDR3nt: TGCGCCAGCAGCGGAGGGACAGCTGGAAACACCATATATTTT
CDR3aa: CASSGGTAGNTIYF

abundance: .
v_gene: TRBV27
d_gene: .
j_gene: TRBJ2-2
CDR3nt: TGTGCCAGCAGTTTAGTTACGACAGGAGCTAACACCGGGGAGCTGTTTTTT
CDR3aa: CASSLVTTGANTGELFF

abundance: .
v_gene: TRBV5-3
d_gene: TRBD1
j_gene: TRBJ2-1
CDR3nt: TGTGCCAGCAGCCCGGGACAGGACAACTACAATGAGCAGTTCTTC
CDR3aa: CASSPGQDNYNEQFF

abundance: once
v_gene: TRBV7-9
d_gene: .
j_gene: TRBJ2-2
CDR3nt: TGTGCCAGCAGCTCCCCGACAGGCCCAAGGACGAACACCGGGGAGCTGTTTTTT
CDR3aa: CASSSPTGPRTNTGELFF

abundance: .
v_gene: TRBV4-3
d_gene: .
j_gene: TRBJ1-4
CDR3nt: TGCGCCAGCAGCCTTTCTTTTCTCGCAACTAATGAAAAACTGTTTTTT
CDR3aa: CASSLSFLATNEKLFF

abundance: .
v_gene: TRBV28
d_gene: TRBD1
j_gene: TRBJ1-2
CDR3nt: TGTGCCAGCAGGACCTCGGACAGGGGGCGGAATGGCTACACCTTC
CDR3aa: CASRTSDRGRNGYTF

abundance: .
v_gene: TRBV28
d_gene: TRBD1
j_gene: TRBJ1-5
CDR3nt: TGTGCCAGCAGTCCCATACTTGGACAGGTTCTCACGCCCCAGCATTTT
CDR3aa: CASSPILGQVLTPQHF